Presented here are 26 T cell receptor beta chains from one specimen sequenced in a study of Graves' ophthalmopathy and Graves' hyperthyroidism. The study amplified TCR beta CDR3 regions using RNA transcripts. First-round RT-PCR used HTBI primers; second-round multiplex PCR followed. TCRdb itself ran the multiplex PCR reads through MiXCR, one entry per CDR3 protein. The table includes roughly 13,000 distinct CDR3 sequences, approximately 53% detected once. The sample comprised peripheral blood. All receptors derive from a woman aged 25 to 39 with Graves' ophthalmopathy.

This clonotype is medium-sized within its sample. The V and J genes are TRBV7-9 and TRBJ1-2; possible D gene TRBD1, 5 bases. The V end was cut by 1 base, the J end by 8 bases, with 14 bases between. Germline CDR1 is SEHNR and CDR2 is FQNEAQ (reference sequence). This CDR3 comprises 14 residues. The CDR3 region has the DNA TGTGCCAGCAGCTTAGGTGGAGGGGATAAAGGCTACACCTTC. Translated, it gives CASSLGGGDKGYTF.

V gene TRBV10-2 combines with J gene TRBJ1-2; weak D call: TRBD1 (5 bases). CDR1 and CDR2 from the germline V gene are WSHSY and SAAADI. V lost 4 bases, J lost 9 bases, and 18 bases lay in between. The CDR3 is 14 amino acids. The CDR3 DNA sequence: TGCGCCAGCAGTGTAACAGCGGGGGGGAATTGCTACACCTTC. Encoded protein: CASSVTAGGNCYTF.

This clonotype has a handful of counts. The chain has TRBV10-3 and TRBJ2-4, with 7 positions matching TRBD2. CDR3 length equals 24 residues. Trimming removed 1 base from V and 0 bases from J; junction bases left unmatched: 27. CDR1 is ENHRY and CDR2 is SYGVKD in the germline V gene. The CDR3, as DNA: TGTGCCATCAGTGAGTACGGGATGATGGTTCGGGCTAGCGGAAGGAACATAGCCAAAAACATTCAGTACTTC. It is translated as CAISEYGMMVRASGRNIAKNIQYF.

This clonotype is labeled medium-sized. The V and J genes are TRBV10-2 and TRBJ2-7, with no clear D. Trimming cost V 4 bases and J 1 base, with 11 bases left between them. Germline lookup yields CDR1 WSHSY and CDR2 SAAADI. The CDR3 length is 14 residues. In DNA, the CDR3 is TGCGCCAGCAGTGCCCTGGGCCCATCCTACGAGCAGTACGTC. It specifies CASSALGPSYEQYV.

This clonotype was picked up a small number of times. The gene calls are TRBV29-1 and TRBJ1-2; TRBD1 is a possible D gene (5 bases). Trimming stripped 6 bases from V and 7 bases from J, with 18 bases between. CDR3 length equals 13 residues. Germline-derived CDR1 and CDR2 are SQVTM and ANQGSEA. CDR3 bases: TGCAGCGTAGCCCCCACAGGACTGCCTGGCTACACCTTC. It is translated as CSVAPTGLPGYTF. Full variable domain (missing parts from reference TRBV29-1 and TRBJ1-2): SAVISQKPSRDICQRGTSLTIQCQVDSQVTMMFWYRQQPGQSLTLIATANQGSEATYESGFVIDKFPISRPNLTFSTLTVSNMSPEDSSIYLCSVAPTGLPGYTFGSGTRLTVV.

About this clonotype: The CDR3 does not close with the conserved phenylalanine or tryptophan, likely indicating a read error. The chain has TRBV19 and TRBJ2-7; 7 nucleotides align to TRBD2. This CDR3 has 14 residues. The germline CDR1 and CDR2 sequences are LNHDA and SQIVND (reference sequence). V gave up 3 bases and J gave up 7 bases; unmatched junction bases: 9. DNA of the CDR3: TGTGCCAGTAGTATGAGGCGGGAGACGAGTGAGCAGTACCTC. Translating it yields CASSMRRETSEQYL.

The chain has TRBV19 and TRBJ2-2, with D possibly TRBD1 on 5 matching bases. The CDR3 covers 17 residues. From germline, CDR1 is LNHDA and CDR2 SQIVND (reference sequence). V shed 7 bases and J shed 3 bases, with 21 bases lying between them. CDR3 amino acids: CASKGPWVGPDTGELFF. CDR3 nucleotides: TGTGCCAGTAAGGGGCCCTGGGTTGGGCCCGACACCGGGGAGCTGTTTTTT.

The V gene is TRBV20-1, the J gene TRBJ1-5; 10 bases fit TRBD1. Germline V gives CDR1 DFQATT, CDR2 SNEGSKA (reference sequence). V lost 0 bases and J lost 4; bases outside the gene matches: 12. This CDR3 comprises 18 residues. The CDR3: CSARDPLDRGSGNQPQHF. CDR3 DNA: TGCAGTGCTAGAGATCCGCTGGACAGGGGGTCGGGGAATCAGCCCCAGCATTTT.

On this clonotype: At one of its ends the junction is not consistent with the germline gene, which may arise from a read error. The chain employs TRBV20-1 and TRBJ1-5; D unclear. The CDR3 covers 18 residues. The germline gives CDR1 DFQATT, CDR2 SNEGSKA (reference sequence). This CDR3 is CSARSESRETYSNQPRHF. The CDR3 DNA sequence: TGCAGTGCTAGATCGGAATCGAGGGAGACTTATAGCAATCAGCCCCGGCATTTT.

This sequence joins TRBV2 and TRBJ2-5; no firm D call. V was pared by 10 bases and J by 1 base, with 13 bases between. This CDR3 contains 13 residues. Germline lookup yields CDR1 SNHLY and CDR2 FYNNEI. The CDR3 region is CATSFRFQETQYF. CDR3 DNA: TGTGCCACCTCCTTCCGATTCCAAGAGACCCAGTACTTC.

This clonotype was detected many times. The chain joins TRBV7-9 to TRBJ2-7, with D hard to call. The CDR3 length is 13 residues. Trimming left V 5 bases short and J 3 bases short, with 11 bases between. The germline CDR1 and CDR2 sequences are SEHNR and FQNEAQ (reference sequence). The CDR3 DNA reads as TGTGCCAGCAGCCCCGGTATGGGCTACGAGCAGTACTTC. It encodes CASSPGMGYEQYF. The whole variable domain, filled in from reference TRBV7-9 and TRBJ2-7, reads DTGVSQNPRHKITKRGQNVTFRCDPISEHNRLYWYRQTLGQGPEFLTYFQNEAQLEKSRLLSDRFSAERPKGSFSTLEIQRTEQGDSAMYLCASSPGMGYEQYFGPGTRLTVT.

V gene TRBV2 combines with J gene TRBJ1-4, with 9 nucleotides matching TRBD1. The CDR3 is 15 residues long. In germline, CDR1 is SNHLY, CDR2 FYNNEI. Trimming took 6 bases from V and 8 from J; bases not matched to a gene: 10. CDR3 in amino acids: CASSPGQGIWEKLFF. The CDR3 DNA reads as TGTGCCAGCAGCCCAGGACAGGGGATATGGGAAAAACTGTTTTTT. Together with reference TRBV2 and TRBJ1-4, the CDR3 gives the full variable domain: EPEVTQTPSHQVTQMGQEVILRCVPISNHLYFYWYRQILGQKVEFLVSFYNNEISEKSEIFDDQFSVERPDGSNFTLKIRSTKLEDSAMYFCASSPGQGIWEKLFFGSGTQLSVL.

The V gene is TRBV13, the J gene TRBJ2-1, with TRBD2 matching over 10 bases. The CDR3 covers 16 residues. J gave up 8 bases and V 6 bases, and 13 bases lay outside the gene matches. Germline V gene lookup returns CDR1 PRHDT and CDR2 FYEKMQ (reference sequence). This CDR3 is CASRDRVAGGSHEQFF. Here the CDR3 DNA reads TGTGCCAGCAGAGATCGGGTAGCGGGAGGTAGCCATGAGCAGTTCTTC.

This clonotype was seen ten or more times. The chain is built from TRBV20-1 and TRBJ2-1; 15 nucleotides agree with TRBD2. Germline CDR1 DFQATT, CDR2 SNEGSKA (reference sequence). The trim removed 1 base at V and 7 bases at J, leaving 2 bases unmatched. This CDR3 is 15 amino acids long. In DNA, the CDR3 is TGCAGTGCTAGAGTTGGGACTAGCGGGAGGAATGAGCAGTTCTTC. Its protein product is CSARVGTSGRNEQFF.

As for this clonotype: A much larger clone lies one base from this, so it may be a read error. The J gene is TRBJ2-5, the V gene TRBV18; 7 bases agree with TRBD2. The CDR3 is 15 amino acids. CDR1 and CDR2 (germline): KGHSH, LQKENI. V lost 7 bases and J lost 2; bases outside the gene matches: 10. CDR3 loop: CASLPRAGVQETQYF. Here the CDR3 DNA reads TGTGCCAGCTTACCTCGGGCGGGAGTTCAAGAGACCCAGTACTTC.

The chain carries TRBV7-9 and TRBJ2-2; 7 bases line up with TRBD1. Trimming at V came to 4 bases and at J to 7 bases, leaving 3 bases not matched to a gene. Germline V gene lookup returns CDR1 SEHNR and CDR2 FQNEAQ (reference sequence). The CDR3 spans 13 residues. The CDR3 DNA sequence: TGTGCCAGCAGCTCGACAGGGCACGGGGAGCTGTTTTTT. This translates into CASSSTGHGELFF. Full variable domain (remainder filled in from reference TRBV7-9 and TRBJ2-2): DTGVSQNPRHKITKRGQNVTFRCDPISEHNRLYWYRQTLGQGPEFLTYFQNEAQLEKSRLLSDRFSAERPKGSFSTLEIQRTEQGDSAMYLCASSSTGHGELFFGEGSRLTVL.

The J gene is TRBJ2-7, the V gene TRBV29-1; TRBD1 matches at 7 bases. With 6 bases clipped from V and 6 bases from J, the junction kept 14 bases outside the gene matches. CDR3 length: 14 amino acids. The V gene's germline CDR1 is SQVTM and CDR2 ANQGSEA. The CDR3 DNA reads as TGCAGCGTACAGGGGCACCCAGCAATAGCCGAGCAGTACTTC. The encoded protein is CSVQGHPAIAEQYF.

The chain links TRBV7-2 to TRBJ2-7, with 7 bases aligning to TRBD2. V lost 5 bases to trimming and J lost 6 bases; unmatched junction nucleotides: 13. The CDR3 has 15 residues. CDR1 and CDR2 (germline): SGHTA, FQGNSA. CDR3 in DNA: TGTGCCAGCAGCAGCAAGGTGGCGGGAGAGGTCGAGCAGTACTTC. This sequence encodes CASSSKVAGEVEQYF.

V usage is TRBV5-1 and J usage is TRBJ2-5; TRBD1 aligns across 9 bases. The CDR3 runs to 15 residues. CDR1 is SGHRS, CDR2 YFSETQ, per germline. The V gene end was trimmed by 4 bases and the J gene end by 4 bases; junction bases not matched to a gene: 8. CDR3 DNA: TGCGCCAGCAGCAGCCGGACAGGGGAGGGAGAGACCCAGTACTTC. Translation gives CASSSRTGEGETQYF.

The rearrangement links TRBV11-2 to TRBJ2-7, with 9 bases aligning to TRBD2. Germline-derived CDR1 and CDR2 are SGHAT and FQNNGV. Losses at the gene ends were 4 bases for V and 3 bases for J; bases not matched to a gene: 7. The length of the CDR3 is 15 residues. This CDR3 is CASSSRLADNYEQYF. As DNA, the CDR3 is TGTGCCAGCAGCTCAAGACTAGCGGATAACTACGAGCAGTACTTC.

This clonotype turned up a few times. The chain couples TRBV25-1 to TRBJ2-2, with D possibly matching TRBD2 (6 bases). Trimming took 8 bases from V and 5 from J, leaving 9 bases between them. Germline V gives CDR1 MGHDK, CDR2 SYGVNS. There are 12 residues in the CDR3. CDR3 in DNA: TGTGCCAGCTGGGGGGTTACCGGGGAGCTGTTTTTT. As protein: CASWGVTGELFF.

The chain couples TRBV29-1 to TRBJ1-5; 7 positions agree with TRBD1. This CDR3 region has 13 residues. From germline, CDR1 is SQVTM and CDR2 ANQGSEA. V lost 6 bases, J lost 8 bases, and 10 bases stayed unmatched. The CDR3 nucleotides read TGCAGCGTAACGACAGGGCCGACTGAGCCCCAGCATTTT. This encodes CSVTTGPTEPQHF.

This chain joins TRBV7-3 and TRBJ2-1; TRBD2 agrees at 10 bases. V lost 2 bases to trimming and J lost 8 bases; unmatched junction nucleotides: 6. Germline V CDR1 and CDR2: SGHTA, FQGTGA. CDR3 length equals 15 residues. The CDR3, as DNA: TGTGCCAGCAGCTTAGGTAGCGGGAGGATGTATGAGCAGTTCTTC. This translates into CASSLGSGRMYEQFF.

V gene TRBV29-1 combines with J gene TRBJ1-2, with 10 bases identical to TRBD1. Unmatched junction bases numbered 7, after V lost 3 bases and J lost 6 bases. The CDR3 runs 14 residues. CDR1 and CDR2 (germline): SQVTM, ANQGSEA. The CDR3 is CSVDRGTGVDGYTF. The CDR3 DNA reads TGCAGCGTTGATCGTGGGACAGGGGTAGATGGCTACACCTTC.

This clonotype has a count of ten or more. Given a much more abundant clone one base away, this may be a read error. This chain joins TRBV12-3 or TRBV12-4 and TRBJ1-4; possibly TRBD1 for D (5 bases). CDR3 length: 14 amino acids. V dropped 2 bases and J dropped 8 bases, with 12 bases sitting between them. The chain's CDR3 is CASSLSQGAEKLFF. The DNA of the CDR3 is TGTGCCAGCAGTTTATCGCAGGGAGCCGAAAAACTGTTTTTT.

Judged by abundance, this clonotype is medium-sized. The gene calls are TRBV25-1 and TRBJ2-2; no firm D call. Trimming shortened V by 1 base and J by 3 bases, and 9 bases separated the two germline ends. This CDR3 has 15 amino acids. Germline CDR1 is MGHDK and CDR2 is SYGVNS. CDR3 DNA sequence: TGTGCCAGCAGTGAATCGGTCGGACACACCGGGGAGCTGTTTTTT. Amino acids: CASSESVGHTGELFF.